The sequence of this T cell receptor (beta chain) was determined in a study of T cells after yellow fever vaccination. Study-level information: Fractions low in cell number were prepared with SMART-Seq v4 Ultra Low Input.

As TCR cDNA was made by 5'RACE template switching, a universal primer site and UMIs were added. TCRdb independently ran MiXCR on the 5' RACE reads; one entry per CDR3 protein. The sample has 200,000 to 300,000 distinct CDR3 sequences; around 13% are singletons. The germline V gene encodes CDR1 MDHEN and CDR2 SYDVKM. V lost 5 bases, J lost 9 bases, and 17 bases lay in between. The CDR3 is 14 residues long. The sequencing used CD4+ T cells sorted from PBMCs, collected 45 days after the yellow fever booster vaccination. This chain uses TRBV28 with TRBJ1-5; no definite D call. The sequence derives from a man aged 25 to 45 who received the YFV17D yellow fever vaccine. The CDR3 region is CASSTRASLGPQHF. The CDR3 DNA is TGTGCCAGCAGTACCCGGGCTTCACTAGGGCCCCAGCATTTT.